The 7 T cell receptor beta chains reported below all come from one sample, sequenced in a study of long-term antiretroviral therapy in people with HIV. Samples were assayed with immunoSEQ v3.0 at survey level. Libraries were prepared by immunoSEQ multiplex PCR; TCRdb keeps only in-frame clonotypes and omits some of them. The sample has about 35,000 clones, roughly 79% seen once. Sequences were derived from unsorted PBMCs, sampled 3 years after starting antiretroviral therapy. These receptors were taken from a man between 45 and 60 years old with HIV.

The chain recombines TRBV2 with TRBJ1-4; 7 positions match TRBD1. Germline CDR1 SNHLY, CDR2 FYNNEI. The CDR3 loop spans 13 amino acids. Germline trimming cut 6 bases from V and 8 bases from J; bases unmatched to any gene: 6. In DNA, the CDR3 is TGTGCCAGCAGAGAGCAGGGGGGGGAAAAACTGTTTTTT. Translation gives CASREQGGEKLFF.

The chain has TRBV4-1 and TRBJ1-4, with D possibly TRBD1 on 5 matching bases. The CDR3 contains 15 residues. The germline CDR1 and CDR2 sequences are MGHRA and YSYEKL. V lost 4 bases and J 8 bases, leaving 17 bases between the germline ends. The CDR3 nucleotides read TGCGCCAGCAGCCCGTCGGACGGGGCCGGCGAAAAACTGTTTTTT. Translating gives CASSPSDGAGEKLFF.

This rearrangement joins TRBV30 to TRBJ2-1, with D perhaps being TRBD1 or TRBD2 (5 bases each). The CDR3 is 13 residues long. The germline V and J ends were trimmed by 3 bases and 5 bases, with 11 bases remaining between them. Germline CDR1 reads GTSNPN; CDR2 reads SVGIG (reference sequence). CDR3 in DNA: TGTGCCTGGAGCTTCGGGGCAAACAATGAGCAGTTCTTC. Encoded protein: CAWSFGANNEQFF.

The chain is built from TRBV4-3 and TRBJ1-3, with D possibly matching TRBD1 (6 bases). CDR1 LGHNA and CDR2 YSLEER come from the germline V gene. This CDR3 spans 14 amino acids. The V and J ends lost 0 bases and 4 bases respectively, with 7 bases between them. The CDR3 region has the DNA TGCGCCAGCAGCCAAGACACAGGGGGAAACACCATATATTTT. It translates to CASSQDTGGNTIYF.

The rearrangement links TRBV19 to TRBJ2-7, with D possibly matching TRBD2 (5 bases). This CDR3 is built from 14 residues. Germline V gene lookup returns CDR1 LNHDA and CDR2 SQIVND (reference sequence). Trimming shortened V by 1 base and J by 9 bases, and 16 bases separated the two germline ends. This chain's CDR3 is CASSIAGTGGAQYF. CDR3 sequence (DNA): TGTGCCAGTAGTATAGCTGGCACCGGAGGCGCGCAGTACTTC.

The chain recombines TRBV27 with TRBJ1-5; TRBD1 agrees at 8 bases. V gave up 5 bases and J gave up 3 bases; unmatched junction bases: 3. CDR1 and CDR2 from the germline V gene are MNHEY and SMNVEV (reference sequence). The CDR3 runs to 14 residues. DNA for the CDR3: TGTGCCAGCAGTAACAGGGGGATCAATCAGCCCCAGCATTTT. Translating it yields CASSNRGINQPQHF.

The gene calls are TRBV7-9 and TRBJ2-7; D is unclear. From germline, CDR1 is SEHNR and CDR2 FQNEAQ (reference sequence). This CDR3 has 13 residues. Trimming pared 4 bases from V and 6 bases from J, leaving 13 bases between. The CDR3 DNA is TGTGCCAGCAGCTCTCAGCGCGTAACCGAGCAGTACTTC. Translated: CASSSQRVTEQYF.